This T cell receptor (beta chain) was sequenced for a study of Ad26.COV2.S vaccination and SARS-CoV-2 variants. A word on this clone: The antigen remains unidentified.

The V segment lost 2 bases and the J segment 3 bases; nucleotides outside the gene matches: 12. Germline V CDR1 and CDR2: SGHDT, YYEEEE. The CDR3 extends over 17 amino acids. Findings and limits, study-wide: Placebo and vaccine recipients had non-spike TCR breadth that was similar.

Sequenced by immunoSEQ multiplex PCR; TCRdb stores in-frame clones only, minus some. Among 400,000 or so clones listed, around nine tenths were seen once. The sample's treatment: roughly 19 received Ad26.COV2.S at low or high dose, single or two shots; 5 received placebo; per-sample allocation not given. Samples were taken on day 63 after the first vaccine or placebo injection. The rearrangement uses TRBV5-6 and TRBJ1-1; 8 positions agree with TRBD1. The receptor comes from a person between 18 and 59 years old who received the Ad26.COV2.S COVID-19 vaccine or a placebo. The specimen comprised peripheral blood, sampled in a trial of Ad26.COV2.S vaccine versus placebo. Here the CDR3 reads CASSFLGQGTWYTEAFF. The CDR3 nucleotides read TGTGCCAGCAGCTTTCTCGGACAGGGAACATGGTACACTGAAGCTTTCTTT.